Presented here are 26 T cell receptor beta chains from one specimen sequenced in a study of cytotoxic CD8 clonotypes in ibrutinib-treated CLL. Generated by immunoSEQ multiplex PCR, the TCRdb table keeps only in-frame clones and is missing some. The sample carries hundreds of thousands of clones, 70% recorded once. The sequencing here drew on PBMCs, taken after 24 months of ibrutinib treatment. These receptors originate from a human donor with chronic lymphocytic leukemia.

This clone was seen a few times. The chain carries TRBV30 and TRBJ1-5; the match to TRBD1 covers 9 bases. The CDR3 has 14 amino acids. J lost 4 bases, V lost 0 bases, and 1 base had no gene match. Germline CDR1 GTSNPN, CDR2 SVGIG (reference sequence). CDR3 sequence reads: CAWSVDRGNQPQHF. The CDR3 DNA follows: TGTGCCTGGAGTGTTGACAGGGGGAATCAGCCCCAGCATTTT.

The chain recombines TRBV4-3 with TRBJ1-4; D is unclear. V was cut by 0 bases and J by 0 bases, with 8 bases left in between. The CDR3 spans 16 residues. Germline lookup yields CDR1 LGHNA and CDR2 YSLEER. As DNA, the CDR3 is TGCGCCAGCAGCCAAGAATCCGGGGCAACTAATGAAAAACTGTTTTTT. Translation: CASSQESGATNEKLFF.

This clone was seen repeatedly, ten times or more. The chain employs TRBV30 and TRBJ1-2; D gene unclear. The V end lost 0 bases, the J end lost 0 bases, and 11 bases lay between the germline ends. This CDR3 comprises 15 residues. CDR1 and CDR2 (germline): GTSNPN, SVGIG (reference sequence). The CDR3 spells CAWSVSLIANYGYTF. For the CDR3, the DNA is TGTGCCTGGAGTGTATCACTCATAGCTAACTATGGCTACACCTTC.

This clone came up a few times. The CDR3 DNA sequence: TGCAGCGTCAGCTCAAGGAGCTCCTACGAGCAGTACTTC. Translated, it gives CSVSSRSSYEQYF. The chain recombines TRBV29-1 with TRBJ2-7; D is ambiguous. Germline V gene lookup returns CDR1 SQVTM and CDR2 ANQGSEA. The CDR3 runs to 13 residues. Trimming cost V 6 bases and J 0 bases, with 12 bases left between them.

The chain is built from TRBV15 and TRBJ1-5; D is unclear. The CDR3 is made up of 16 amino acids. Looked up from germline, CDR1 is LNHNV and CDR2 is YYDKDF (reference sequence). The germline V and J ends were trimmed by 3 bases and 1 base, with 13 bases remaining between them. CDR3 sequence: CATSSAGSRSNQPQHF. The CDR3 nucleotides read TGTGCCACCAGCAGTGCGGGAAGTCGAAGCAATCAGCCCCAGCATTTT.

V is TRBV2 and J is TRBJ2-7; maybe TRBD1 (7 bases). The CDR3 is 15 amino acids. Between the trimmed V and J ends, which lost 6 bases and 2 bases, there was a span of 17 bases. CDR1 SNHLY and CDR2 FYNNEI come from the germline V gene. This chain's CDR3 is CASSERAGTAYEQYF. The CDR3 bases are TGTGCCAGCAGCGAGCGGGCCGGGACAGCCTACGAGCAGTACTTC. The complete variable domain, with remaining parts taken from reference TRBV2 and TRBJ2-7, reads EPEVTQTPSHQVTQMGQEVILRCVPISNHLYFYWYRQILGQKVEFLVSFYNNEISEKSEIFDDQFSVERPDGSNFTLKIRSTKLEDSAMYFCASSERAGTAYEQYFGPGTRLTVT.

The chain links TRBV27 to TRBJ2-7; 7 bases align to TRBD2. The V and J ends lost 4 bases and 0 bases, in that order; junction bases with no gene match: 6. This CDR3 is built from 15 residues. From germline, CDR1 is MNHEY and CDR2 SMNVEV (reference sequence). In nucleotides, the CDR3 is TGTGCCAGCAGTTCGCTAGCGGCAGGCTCCTACGAGCAGTACTTC. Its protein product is CASSSLAAGSYEQYF.

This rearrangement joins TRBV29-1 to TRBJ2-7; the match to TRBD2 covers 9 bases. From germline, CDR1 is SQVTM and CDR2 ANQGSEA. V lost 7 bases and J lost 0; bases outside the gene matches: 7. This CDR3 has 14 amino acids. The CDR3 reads CSASTSGSSYEQYF. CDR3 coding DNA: TGCAGCGCATCGACTAGCGGCAGCTCCTACGAGCAGTACTTC.

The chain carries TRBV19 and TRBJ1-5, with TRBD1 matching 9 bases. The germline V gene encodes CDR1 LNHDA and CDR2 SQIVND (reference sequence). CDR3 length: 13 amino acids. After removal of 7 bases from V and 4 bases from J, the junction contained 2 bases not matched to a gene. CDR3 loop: CASKDRGNQPQHF. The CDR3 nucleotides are TGTGCCAGTAAGGACAGGGGTAATCAGCCCCAGCATTTT.

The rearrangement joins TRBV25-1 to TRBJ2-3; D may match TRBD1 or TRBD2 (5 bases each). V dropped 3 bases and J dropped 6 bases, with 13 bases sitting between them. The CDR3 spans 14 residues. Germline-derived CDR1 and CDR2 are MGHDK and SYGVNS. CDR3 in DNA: TGTGCCAGCAGTGATTCCTCAGGGACGGATACGCAGTATTTT. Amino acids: CASSDSSGTDTQYF.

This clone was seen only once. CDR3 sequence (DNA): TGTGCCAGCTCACCGGTGGCCGGGGAGCTGTTTTTT. It translates to CASSPVAGELFF. The rearrangement links TRBV18 to TRBJ2-2, with D unresolved. Trimming removed 3 bases from V and 6 bases from J, with 5 bases in between. The CDR3 runs to 12 residues. Germline-derived CDR1 and CDR2 are KGHSH and LQKENI.

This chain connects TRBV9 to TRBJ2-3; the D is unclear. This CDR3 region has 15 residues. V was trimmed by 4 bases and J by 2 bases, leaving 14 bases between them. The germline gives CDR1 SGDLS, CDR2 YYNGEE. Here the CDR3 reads CASSPRRWNTDTQYF. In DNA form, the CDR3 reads TGTGCCAGCAGCCCCCGGCGGTGGAACACAGATACGCAGTATTTT. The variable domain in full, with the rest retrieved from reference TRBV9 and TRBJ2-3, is DSGVTQTPKHLITATGQRVTLRCSPRSGDLSVYWYQQSLDQGLQFLIQYYNGEERAKGNILERFSAQQFPDLHSELNLSSLELGDSALYFCASSPRRWNTDTQYFGPGTRLTVL.

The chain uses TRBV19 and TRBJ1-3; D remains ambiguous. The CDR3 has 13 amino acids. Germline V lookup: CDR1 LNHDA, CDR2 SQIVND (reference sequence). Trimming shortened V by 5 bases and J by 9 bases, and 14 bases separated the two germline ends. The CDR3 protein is CASSLEGLGTIYF. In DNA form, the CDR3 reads TGTGCCAGTAGTTTGGAGGGCTTGGGCACCATATATTTT.

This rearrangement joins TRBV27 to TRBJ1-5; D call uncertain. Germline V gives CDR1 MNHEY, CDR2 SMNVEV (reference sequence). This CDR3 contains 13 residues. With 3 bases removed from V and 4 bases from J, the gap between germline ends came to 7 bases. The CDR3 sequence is CASSFSRNQPQHF. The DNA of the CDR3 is TGTGCCAGCAGTTTCAGTCGAAATCAGCCCCAGCATTTT.

This chain's CDR3 is CASSNTELAGEDTQYF. The CDR3 DNA follows: TGTGCCAGCAGCAATACAGAACTAGCGGGGGAGGATACGCAGTATTTT. The chain uses TRBV28 and TRBJ2-3; 11 nucleotides agree with TRBD2. The CDR3 contains 16 residues. CDR1 and CDR2 from the germline V gene are MDHEN and SYDVKM. The J segment lost 6 bases and the V segment lost 6 bases, leaving 11 bases of the junction unmatched.

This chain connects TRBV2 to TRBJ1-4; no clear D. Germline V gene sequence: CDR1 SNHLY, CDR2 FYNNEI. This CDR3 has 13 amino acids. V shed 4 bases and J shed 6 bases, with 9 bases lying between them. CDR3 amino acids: CASSVGIDEKLFF. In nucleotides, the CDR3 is TGTGCCAGCAGTGTGGGTATTGATGAAAAACTGTTTTTT.

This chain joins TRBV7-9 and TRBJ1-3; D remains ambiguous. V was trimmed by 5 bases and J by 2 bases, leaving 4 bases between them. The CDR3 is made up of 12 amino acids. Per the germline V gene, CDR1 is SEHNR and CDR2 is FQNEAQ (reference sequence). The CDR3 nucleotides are TGTGCCAGCAGCCGCACTGGAAACACCATATATTTT. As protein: CASSRTGNTIYF.

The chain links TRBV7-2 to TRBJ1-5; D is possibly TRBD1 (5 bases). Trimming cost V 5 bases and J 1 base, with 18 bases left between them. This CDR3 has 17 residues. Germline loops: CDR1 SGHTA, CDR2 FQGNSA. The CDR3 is CASSGAGGATSNQPQHF. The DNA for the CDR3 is TGTGCCAGCAGCGGAGCAGGAGGGGCCACGAGCAATCAGCCCCAGCATTTT.

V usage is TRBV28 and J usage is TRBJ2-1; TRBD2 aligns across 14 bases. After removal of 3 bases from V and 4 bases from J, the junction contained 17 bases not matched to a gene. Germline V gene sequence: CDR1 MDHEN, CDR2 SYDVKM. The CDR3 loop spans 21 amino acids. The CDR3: CASSFAFGLAGGPEAYNEQFF. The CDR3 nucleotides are TGTGCCAGCAGTTTCGCCTTTGGACTAGCGGGAGGCCCGGAAGCTTACAATGAGCAGTTCTTC.

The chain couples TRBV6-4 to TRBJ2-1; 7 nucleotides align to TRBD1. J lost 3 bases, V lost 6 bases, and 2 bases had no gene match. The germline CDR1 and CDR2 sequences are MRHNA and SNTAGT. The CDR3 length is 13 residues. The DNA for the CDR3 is TGTGCCAGCAGGAGGGACAGCTACAATGAGCAGTTCTTC. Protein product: CASRRDSYNEQFF.

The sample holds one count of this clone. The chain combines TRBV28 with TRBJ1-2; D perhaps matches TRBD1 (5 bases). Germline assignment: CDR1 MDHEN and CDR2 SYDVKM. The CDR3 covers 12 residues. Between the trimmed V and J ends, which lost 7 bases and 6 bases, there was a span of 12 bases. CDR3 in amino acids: CASISGLHGYTF. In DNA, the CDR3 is TGTGCCAGCATATCGGGGCTGCATGGCTACACCTTC.

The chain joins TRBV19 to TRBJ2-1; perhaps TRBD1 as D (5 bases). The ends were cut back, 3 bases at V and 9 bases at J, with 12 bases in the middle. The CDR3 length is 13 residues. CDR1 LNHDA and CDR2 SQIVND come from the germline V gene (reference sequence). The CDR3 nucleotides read TGTGCCAGTAGTATGGGGCAGGGTGCTGAGCAGTTCTTC. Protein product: CASSMGQGAEQFF.

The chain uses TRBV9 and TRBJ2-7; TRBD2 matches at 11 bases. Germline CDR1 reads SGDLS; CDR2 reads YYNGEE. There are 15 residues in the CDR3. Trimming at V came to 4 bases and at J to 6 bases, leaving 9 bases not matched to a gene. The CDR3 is CASSLTGTSGVEQYF. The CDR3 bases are TGTGCCAGCAGCCTAACCGGGACTAGCGGAGTCGAGCAGTACTTC.

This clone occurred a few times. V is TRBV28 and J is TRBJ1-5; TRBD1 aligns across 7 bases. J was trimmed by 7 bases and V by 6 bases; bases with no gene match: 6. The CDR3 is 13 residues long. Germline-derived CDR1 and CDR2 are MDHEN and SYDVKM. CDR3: CASRDREWQPQHF. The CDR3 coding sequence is TGTGCCAGCAGAGACAGGGAATGGCAGCCCCAGCATTTT.

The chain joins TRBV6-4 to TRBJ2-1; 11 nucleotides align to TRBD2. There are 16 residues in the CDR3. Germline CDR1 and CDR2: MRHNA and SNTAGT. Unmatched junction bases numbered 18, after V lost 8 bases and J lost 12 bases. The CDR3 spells CASAGLAVITLMGQFF. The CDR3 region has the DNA TGTGCCAGCGCGGGACTAGCGGTTATTACCCTCATGGGGCAGTTCTTC.

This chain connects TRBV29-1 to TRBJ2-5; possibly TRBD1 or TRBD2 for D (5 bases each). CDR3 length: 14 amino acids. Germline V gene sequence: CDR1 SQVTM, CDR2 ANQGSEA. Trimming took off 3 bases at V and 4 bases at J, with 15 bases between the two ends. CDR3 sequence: CSVEGVERGETQYF. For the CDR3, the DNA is TGCAGCGTTGAGGGTGTAGAGAGGGGAGAGACCCAGTACTTC.